These 16 T cell receptor beta chains originate from one sample sequenced in a study of molecular identifiers for immune sequencing clone quantification. TCRdb independently ran MiXCR on the PCR reads; one entry per CDR3 protein. The data show hundreds of thousands of distinct CDR3 sequences, about 20% seen once. The sequenced sample consisted of naive CD8+ T cells from blood, with Jurkat cell RNA spiked in. Subset here: FACS-sorted CD8+CD4-CCR7+CD45RA+ naive T cells. The receptor set was obtained from a human donor in good health. Some libraries in this study had Jurkat cell RNA spiked in.

On this clonotype: At one end, the junction sequence differs from germline, possibly due to a read error. J is TRBJ2-3 and V is TRBV27, with TRBD2 matching 11 bases. There are 16 residues in the CDR3. The germline gives CDR1 MNHEY, CDR2 SMNVEV (reference sequence). This CDR3 is CASSLILAGGTDTQCF. CDR3 bases: TGTGCCAGCAGTTTAATCCTAGCGGGGGGCACAGATACGCAGTGTTTT.

This clonotype was observed a few times. The rearrangement joins TRBV19 to TRBJ1-4; TRBD1 agrees at 9 bases. Trimming took 6 bases from V and 3 from J; bases not matched to a gene: 5. The CDR3 totals 15 residues. Germline V CDR1 and CDR2: LNHDA, SQIVND (reference sequence). In DNA form, the CDR3 reads TGTGCCAGTAGATTACAGGGGGCGGCTAATGAAAAACTGTTTTTT. It encodes CASRLQGAANEKLFF.

This clonotype appeared many times. The chain combines TRBV20-1 with TRBJ1-5, with D uncertain. CDR1 is DFQATT, CDR2 SNEGSKA, per germline (reference sequence). CDR3 length equals 15 residues. V dropped 5 bases and J dropped 1 base, with 15 bases sitting between them. This CDR3 reads CSAPSVGPSNQPQHF. CDR3 coding DNA: TGCAGTGCTCCTTCTGTCGGACCGAGCAATCAGCCCCAGCATTTT.

Details on this clonotype: With a much larger clone just one base away, this may be a read error. Here the CDR3 reads CASSQTGLNQPQHF. CDR3 sequence (DNA): TGTGCCAGCAGCCAGACAGGGCTCAATCAGCCCCAGCATTTT. The chain recombines TRBV6-5 with TRBJ1-5; 7 nucleotides match TRBD1. CDR1 MNHEY and CDR2 SVGAGI come from the germline V gene. Trimming removed 6 bases from V and 3 bases from J; junction bases left unmatched: 5. This CDR3 region has 14 residues.

This clonotype was counted at least ten times. The chain employs TRBV28 and TRBJ2-6; 7 positions match TRBD2. With 2 bases clipped from V and 2 bases from J, the junction kept 6 bases outside the gene matches. This CDR3 has 17 amino acids. Germline V gene data show CDR1 as MDHEN and CDR2 as SYDVKM. Here the CDR3 reads CASSLVGGGAGANVLTF. CDR3 nucleotide sequence: TGTGCCAGCAGTTTAGTCGGTGGGGGGGCTGGGGCCAACGTCCTGACTTTC.

This clonotype was counted at least ten times. This chain links TRBV14 with TRBJ2-6; 8 bases map to TRBD2. CDR1 and CDR2 from the germline V gene are SGHDN and FVKESK. The V gene end was trimmed by 4 bases and the J gene end by 0 bases; junction bases not matched to a gene: 8. The CDR3 covers 18 residues. The CDR3 DNA is TGTGCCAGCAGCCCCGGGGGGGCACTTACCTCTGGGGCCAACGTCCTGACTTTC. It translates to CASSPGGALTSGANVLTF.

This clonotype has at least ten counts. CDR3 residues: CASSQVGGFTEAFF. CDR3 DNA sequence: TGTGCCAGCAGCCAAGTGGGGGGTTTCACTGAAGCTTTCTTT. V is TRBV14 and J is TRBJ1-1, with D possibly TRBD1 on 5 matching bases. Germline CDR1 and CDR2: SGHDN and FVKESK. V lost 1 base, J lost 4 bases, and 10 bases lay in between. CDR3 size: 14 residues. The complete variable domain, with remaining parts taken from reference TRBV14 and TRBJ1-1, reads EAGVTQFPSHSVIEKGQTVTLRCDPISGHDNLYWYRRVMGKEIKFLLHFVKESKQDESGMPNNRFLAERTGGTYSTLKVQPAELEDSGVYFCASSQVGGFTEAFFGQGTRLTVV.

This clonotype was seen repeatedly, ten times or more. The chain is built from TRBV19 and TRBJ2-2; TRBD1 agrees at 9 bases. Trimming took 7 bases from V and 5 from J; bases not matched to a gene: 8. Germline assignment: CDR1 LNHDA and CDR2 SQIVND (reference sequence). This CDR3 has 15 residues. The CDR3 coding sequence is TGTGCCAGTAATCTACAGGGGGCCGGGACCGGGGAGCTGTTTTTT. Translating it yields CASNLQGAGTGELFF.

The V gene is TRBV20-1, the J gene TRBJ1-4; 11 bases are a match to TRBD1. Looked up from germline, CDR1 is DFQATT and CDR2 is SNEGSKA (reference sequence). This CDR3 comprises 16 residues. The ends lost 0 bases at V and 6 bases at J; junction bases unmatched: 6. The chain's CDR3 is CSARDLRTGGYEKLFF. CDR3 bases: TGCAGTGCTAGAGATCTCCGGACAGGGGGCTATGAAAAACTGTTTTTT.

Turning to this clonotype: A clone one base away is much larger, so this may be a read error. The V call is TRBV6-1, the J call TRBJ1-5; unclear D gene. CDR1 is MNHNS and CDR2 is SASEGT in the germline V gene. CDR3 length equals 11 residues. In DNA, the CDR3 is TGTGCCGGCAGTGAGACCCCCCCCCAGCATTTT. Translation: CAGSETPPQHF.

As to this clonotype: A much larger clonotype is one base distant, so this may be a read error. V and J are TRBV15 and TRBJ1-5, with a tentative D call TRBD1 (5 bases). Germline V gene lookup returns CDR1 LNHNV and CDR2 YYDKDF (reference sequence). CDR3 size: 12 residues. In nucleotides, the CDR3 is TGTGCCACCAGCGGAGACAGTCAGCCCCCGCATTTT. Its translation: CATSGDSQPPHF.

Ten or more counts support this clonotype. The CDR3 coding sequence is TGTGCCAGCAGCTCAAAGCTCGGGCTAGCGGGGGGGCGAGAGACCCAGTACTTC. Amino acid sequence: CASSSKLGLAGGRETQYF. This sequence joins TRBV11-2 and TRBJ2-5, with 12 bases lining up with TRBD2. The CDR3 totals 18 residues. CDR1 and CDR2 from the germline V gene are SGHAT and FQNNGV. Germline trimming cut 4 bases from V and 4 bases from J; bases unmatched to any gene: 13.

The chain has TRBV14 and TRBJ2-7, with D possibly called TRBD1 or TRBD2 (6 bases each). CDR3 length: 17 residues. The ends were cut back, 0 bases at V and 6 bases at J, with 21 bases in the middle. The germline V gene has CDR1 SGHDN and CDR2 FVKESK. The CDR3 reads CASSQDRGQADSGEQYF. CDR3 sequence (DNA): TGTGCCAGCAGCCAAGATCGGGGGCAGGCCGACTCCGGCGAGCAGTACTTC.

A word on this clonotype: A much bigger clone sits one base away, suggesting this may be a read error. The rearrangement joins TRBV9 to TRBJ1-5; TRBD1 might be the D (5 bases). Germline CDR1 SGDLS, CDR2 YYNGEE. The CDR3 contains 15 residues. CDR3 DNA: TGTACCAGCAGCGTAGAAGGGGCAAGCAATCAGCCCCAGCATTTT. Protein sequence: CTSSVEGASNQPQHF.

Many counts were recorded for this clonotype. V and J are TRBV12-3 or TRBV12-4 and TRBJ2-3, with 9 bases identical to TRBD2. J lost 2 bases, V lost 1 base, and 7 bases had no gene match. The CDR3 sequence is 17 residues long. In DNA, the CDR3 is TGTGCCAGCAGTTTAGGGTTAGCGGGGGTCTACACAGATACGCAGTATTTT. Its protein product is CASSLGLAGVYTDTQYF.

The V gene is TRBV28, the J gene TRBJ2-7, with 12 bases lining up with TRBD2. Germline V gene sequence: CDR1 MDHEN, CDR2 SYDVKM. This CDR3 spans 15 amino acids. After removal of 6 bases from V and 6 bases from J, the junction contained 9 bases not matched to a gene. CDR3 sequence (DNA): TGTGCCAGCAGCCCCACTAGCGGGAGGACGTCCGAGCAGTACTTC. Translated: CASSPTSGRTSEQYF.